This T cell receptor (beta chain) was captured by sequencing in a study of OX40 agonist ivuxolimab in advanced cancers. About the research overall: The patients received agonistic anti-OX40 (CD134) antibody ivuxolimab.

V was shortened by 2 bases and J by 4 bases, with 11 bases between the two germline ends. The CDR3 is made up of 14 amino acids. Germline V gene data show CDR1 as LGHNA and CDR2 as YNFKEQ. Clones were sequenced by immunoSEQ multiplex PCR, and TCRdb holds only the in-frame ones, with some missing. The sample yields about 50,000 clones, under 90% seen once. Broader study findings: CD4+ and CD8+ blood T cells expanded clonally by week 6 at 0.1 to 3.0 mg/kg. CD8+ T cells were the subset that, on average, had more expanded clones than CD4+. Among the lowest peripheral clonal expansion occurred in 0.1-3.0 mg/kg partial responders.

On this clone itself: The target antigen is unknown.

Sequencing used CD4+ or CD8+ T cells sorted from blood, obtained in a trial of the OX40 agonist ivuxolimab. The chain employs TRBV4-2 and TRBJ1-1, with D perhaps matching TRBD1 (5 bases). This TCR was recovered from an adult with an advanced solid tumor such as melanoma, head and neck, liver or kidney cancer. The CDR3 spells CASSQQIQGTEAFF. The CDR3 DNA sequence: TGTGCCAGCAGCCAACAGATTCAGGGCACTGAAGCTTTCTTT.